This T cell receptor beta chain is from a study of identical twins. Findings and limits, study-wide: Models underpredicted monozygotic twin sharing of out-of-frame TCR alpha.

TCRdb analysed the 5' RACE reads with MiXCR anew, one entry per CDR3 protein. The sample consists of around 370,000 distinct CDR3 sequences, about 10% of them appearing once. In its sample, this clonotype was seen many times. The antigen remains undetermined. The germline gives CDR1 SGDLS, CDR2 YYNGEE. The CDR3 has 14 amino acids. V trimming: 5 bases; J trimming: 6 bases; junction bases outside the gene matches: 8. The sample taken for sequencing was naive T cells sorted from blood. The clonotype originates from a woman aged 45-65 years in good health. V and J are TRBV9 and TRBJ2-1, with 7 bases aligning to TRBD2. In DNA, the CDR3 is TGTGCCAGCAGGGAAGGACTAGTCGGCAATGAGCAGTTCTTC. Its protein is CASREGLVGNEQFF.